The 31 T cell receptor beta chains given below trace back to one sample, sequenced in a study of blood T cell repertoires in COVID-19. Some clones are missing from TCRdb's copy, which holds only in-frame ones; the method was immunoSEQ multiplex PCR. Counted here are 120,000 or so clones, 85% to 90% occurring once; the ten biggest clones make up 27%. Sequenced material: peripheral blood. The receptors come from an elderly woman with acute or convalescent COVID-19.

This chain connects TRBV9 to TRBJ1-5, with TRBD1 as a possible D gene (5 bases). CDR3 length equals 15 residues. Germline values: CDR1 SGDLS, CDR2 YYNGEE. Trimming removed 3 bases from V and 3 bases from J, with 13 bases in between. The chain's CDR3 is CASSEGLIHNQPQHF. The CDR3 nucleotides are TGTGCCAGCAGCGAGGGGTTAATTCACAATCAGCCCCAGCATTTT.

In this sample, this clone turned up a few times. The rearrangement links TRBV7-2 to TRBJ2-7, with D possibly matching TRBD2 (5 bases). Germline lookup yields CDR1 SGHTA and CDR2 FQGNSA. The CDR3 is made up of 14 amino acids. The V and J ends lost 1 base and 6 bases respectively, with 13 bases between them. The CDR3 DNA is TGTGCCAGCAGCTTAGAACGGTCGGGGTCCGAGCAGTACTTC. Translating gives CASSLERSGSEQYF.

The chain recombines TRBV25-1 with TRBJ1-4; D is uncertain. This CDR3 contains 16 residues. The V and J ends lost 6 bases and 8 bases respectively, with 22 bases between them. CDR1 and CDR2 (germline): MGHDK, SYGVNS. CDR3 bases: TGTGCCAGCAGCTCCGCCACATCTGGAGGAGGAGAAAAACTGTTTTTT. Its translation is CASSSATSGGGEKLFF.

The V call is TRBV19, the J call TRBJ1-1; the match to TRBD1 covers 8 bases. Looked up from germline, CDR1 is LNHDA and CDR2 is SQIVND (reference sequence). V trimming: 8 bases; J trimming: 3 bases; junction bases outside the gene matches: 8. CDR3 length: 14 amino acids. The DNA for the CDR3 is TGTGCCAGTTCGAATCAGGGGGCGGACACTGAAGCTTTCTTT. Translating it yields CASSNQGADTEAFF.

V and J are TRBV11-3 and TRBJ1-3; 9 nucleotides match TRBD1. The CDR3 spans 15 residues. Germline assignment: CDR1 SGHNT and CDR2 YENEEA. The V gene end was trimmed by 5 bases and the J gene end by 2 bases; junction bases not matched to a gene: 4. The CDR3 DNA sequence: TGTGCCAGCAGCCGTGGACAGGGGACTGGAAACACCATATATTTT. As protein: CASSRGQGTGNTIYF. The full variable domain, its missing parts supplied by reference TRBV11-3 and TRBJ1-3, is EAGVVQSPRYKIIEKKQPVAFWCNPISGHNTLYWYLQNLGQGPELLIRYENEEAVDDSQLPKDRFSAERLKGVDSTLKIQPAELGDSAVYLCASSRGQGTGNTIYFGEGSWLTVV.

This chain uses TRBV11-2 with TRBJ1-3; no clear D gene. With 5 bases removed from V and 3 bases from J, the gap between germline ends came to 17 bases. The CDR3 totals 16 residues. Germline values: CDR1 SGHAT, CDR2 FQNNGV. The CDR3 region has the DNA TGTGCCAGCAGCCCCCTTGGGTTAGCTTTTGGAAACACCATATATTTT. Its protein is CASSPLGLAFGNTIYF.

The V and J genes are TRBV2 and TRBJ1-1; D may be TRBD1 (6 bases). The CDR3 totals 14 residues. Trimming shortened V by 5 bases and J by 5 bases, and 15 bases separated the two germline ends. Germline values: CDR1 SNHLY, CDR2 FYNNEI. The CDR3: CASSSTGSYTEAFF. DNA of the CDR3: TGTGCCAGCAGTTCCACAGGGTCATATACTGAAGCTTTCTTT.

The gene calls are TRBV5-4 and TRBJ2-5, with D tentatively TRBD2 (6 bases). The CDR3 runs 15 residues. Per germline, CDR1 SGHNT and CDR2 YYREEE (reference sequence). Deletions cut 0 bases from V and 5 bases from J, with 14 bases between. As DNA, the CDR3 is TGTGCCAGCAGCTTGGCCGGGGGACGGGGGGAGACCCAGTACTTC. It specifies CASSLAGGRGETQYF.

This clone was seen once. The rearrangement uses TRBV28 and TRBJ1-5; possibly TRBD1 for D (5 bases). The CDR3 contains 15 residues. CDR1 and CDR2 from the germline V gene are MDHEN and SYDVKM. V lost 6 bases and J lost 5, with 17 bases in between. CDR3 in DNA: TGTGCCAGCAGCTTCCAGGGAAGAGGAGATCAGCCCCAGCATTTT. It translates to CASSFQGRGDQPQHF.

V gene TRBV28 combines with J gene TRBJ1-2; 7 bases fit TRBD1. Trimming removed 2 bases from V and 4 bases from J; junction bases left unmatched: 7. The germline gives CDR1 MDHEN, CDR2 SYDVKM. The CDR3 is 15 residues long. CDR3 nucleotides: TGTGCCAGCAGTTTAGGGGGGACAGACTTCTATGGCTACACCTTC. This encodes CASSLGGTDFYGYTF.

As to this clone: This sample also contains other DNA sequences that code for the same CDR3. The chain has TRBV29-1 and TRBJ1-4; 11 nucleotides agree with TRBD1. This CDR3 is 15 amino acids long. V trimming: 4 bases; J trimming: 0 bases; junction bases outside the gene matches: 1. The germline V gene has CDR1 SQVTM and CDR2 ANQGSEA. CDR3 residues: CSVAGQGATNEKLFF. Written as DNA, the CDR3 is TGCAGCGTTGCGGGACAGGGGGCAACTAATGAAAAACTGTTTTTT.

The J gene is TRBJ2-7, the V gene TRBV12-3 or TRBV12-4, with unresolved D. V gave up 2 bases and J gave up 2 bases, with 7 bases separating them. This CDR3 spans 13 amino acids. The CDR3 reads CASSLPGAYEQYF. The CDR3 DNA reads TGTGCCAGCAGTTTACCCGGAGCCTACGAGCAGTACTTC.

V is TRBV27 and J is TRBJ1-3; no clear D gene. V lost 4 bases, J lost 8 bases, and 12 bases lay in between. CDR1 is MNHEY, CDR2 SMNVEV, per germline (reference sequence). The CDR3 length is 13 residues. CDR3 in amino acids: CASSSRRGDTIYF. CDR3 coding DNA: TGTGCCAGCAGTTCAAGGCGCGGCGACACCATATATTTT.

This clone showed up just once. J is TRBJ2-2 and V is TRBV2; D is unresolved. The CDR3 runs 12 residues. Trimming pared 5 bases from V and 8 bases from J, leaving 9 bases between. Germline CDR1 SNHLY, CDR2 FYNNEI. The CDR3 sequence: CASSLFQGELFF. CDR3 nucleotides: TGTGCCAGCAGTCTCTTTCAGGGGGAGCTGTTTTTT.

J is TRBJ1-5 and V is TRBV19; D call uncertain. This CDR3 is 16 amino acids long. In germline, CDR1 is LNHDA, CDR2 SQIVND (reference sequence). V was cut by 10 bases and J by 1 base, with 20 bases left in between. The CDR3 sequence: CATNVTLRESNQPQHF. The DNA of the CDR3 is TGTGCCACCAATGTGACCTTGAGGGAAAGCAATCAGCCCCAGCATTTT.

Notes on this clone: One junction end does not reproduce the germline sequence, and a read error may be involved. The genes are TRBV5-1 and TRBJ1-4, with D maybe TRBD1 (6 bases). Germline CDR1 SGHRS, CDR2 YFSETQ. The length of the CDR3 is 14 residues. The CDR3 bases are TGCGCCCGCAGCCGAGGGGGGGTTGGAGAAAAACTGTTTTTT. Amino acids: CARSRGGVGEKLFF.

This clone is a singleton in its sample. The J gene is TRBJ1-2, the V gene TRBV7-8; D possibly corresponds to TRBD1 (6 bases). Germline V gene data show CDR1 as SGHVS and CDR2 as FQNEAQ. V lost 1 base to trimming and J lost 0 bases, with 15 bases between them. The CDR3 covers 17 residues. CDR3 nucleotide sequence: TGTGCCAGCAGCTTAGAGGGGGGGAACAGTCCTAACTATGGCTACACCTTC. Protein product: CASSLEGGNSPNYGYTF.

This chain uses TRBV18 with TRBJ1-2; the match to TRBD1 covers 9 bases. Per germline, CDR1 KGHSH and CDR2 LQKENI. This CDR3 contains 16 residues. V was clipped by 3 bases and J by 8 bases; unmatched bases: 13. The CDR3 reads CASSPPSGTGFWGYTF. CDR3 sequence (DNA): TGTGCCAGCTCACCCCCCTCCGGGACAGGGTTTTGGGGCTACACCTTC.

The chain carries TRBV4-2 and TRBJ2-5; a weak D match, TRBD1 (6 bases). V was trimmed by 0 bases and J by 2 bases, leaving 13 bases between them. Germline V CDR1 and CDR2: LGHNA, YNFKEQ. This CDR3 comprises 16 residues. The CDR3: CASSQDQGQGQETQYF. The CDR3 DNA follows: TGTGCCAGCAGCCAAGATCAGGGGCAGGGACAAGAGACCCAGTACTTC.

This clone came up once. V and J are TRBV5-1 and TRBJ2-3, with D unresolved. The CDR3 contains 14 residues. CDR1 and CDR2 (germline): SGHRS, YFSETQ. V was trimmed by 0 bases and J by 4 bases, leaving 9 bases between them. The CDR3 is CASSLDSPPDTQYF. CDR3 sequence (DNA): TGCGCCAGCAGCTTGGACTCGCCCCCAGATACGCAGTATTTT.

V usage is TRBV28 and J usage is TRBJ1-1; 10 nucleotides match TRBD1. CDR3 size: 15 residues. J lost 3 bases, V lost 4 bases, and 5 bases had no gene match. Per germline, CDR1 MDHEN and CDR2 SYDVKM. The DNA for the CDR3 is TGTGCCAGCAGTTATCAGACAGGGGGCGACACTGAAGCTTTCTTT. This gives the protein CASSYQTGGDTEAFF.

The chain recombines TRBV2 with TRBJ1-6; maybe TRBD1 (6 bases). The germline V and J ends were trimmed by 5 bases and 7 bases, with 18 bases remaining between them. CDR3 size: 16 residues. Germline lookup yields CDR1 SNHLY and CDR2 FYNNEI. The CDR3 is CASSLSPDRGNSPLHF. The CDR3 DNA reads TGTGCCAGCAGTTTGAGCCCGGACAGAGGGAATTCACCCCTCCACTTT.

The sample holds a few counts of this clone. The chain has TRBV7-2 and TRBJ1-3, with TRBD1 matching over 7 bases. The germline gives CDR1 SGHTA, CDR2 FQGNSA. J lost 0 bases, V lost 5 bases, and 4 bases had no gene match. This CDR3 comprises 15 residues. The CDR3 DNA sequence: TGTGCCAGCAGCCGGGACAGCTCCTCTGGAAACACCATATATTTT. This codes for CASSRDSSSGNTIYF.

The chain carries TRBV19 and TRBJ1-3; 7 positions agree with TRBD1. This CDR3 contains 14 residues. Germline-derived CDR1 and CDR2 are LNHDA and SQIVND (reference sequence). V gave up 5 bases and J gave up 1 base; unmatched junction bases: 2. The CDR3 bases are TGTGCCAGTAGTTGGGACAGATCTGGAAACACCATATATTTT. It yields the protein CASSWDRSGNTIYF.

The chain couples TRBV28 to TRBJ2-2; 8 positions agree with TRBD2. The J segment lost 5 bases and the V segment lost 3 bases, leaving 2 bases of the junction unmatched. The germline gives CDR1 MDHEN, CDR2 SYDVKM. The CDR3 length is 14 residues. CDR3 in amino acids: CASSFLAGTGELFF. CDR3 DNA: TGTGCCAGCAGTTTTTTAGCGGGAACCGGGGAGCTGTTTTTT.

The V and J genes are TRBV2 and TRBJ2-2; TRBD1 aligns across 8 bases. Per the germline V gene, CDR1 is SNHLY and CDR2 is FYNNEI. V dropped 4 bases and J dropped 8; count of bases not matched to a gene: 0. The CDR3 totals 12 residues. The CDR3 protein is CASSGDRGELFF. As DNA, the CDR3 is TGTGCCAGCAGTGGGGACAGGGGGGAGCTGTTTTTT.

The chain combines TRBV9 with TRBJ1-2; 9 bases match TRBD1. CDR3 length equals 15 residues. Germline V gene sequence: CDR1 SGDLS, CDR2 YYNGEE. V shed 4 bases, J shed 3 bases, and the junction held 7 bases outside the gene matches. Here the CDR3 reads CASSPPGTGYYGYTF. CDR3 nucleotides: TGTGCCAGCAGCCCACCCGGGACAGGGTACTATGGCTACACCTTC.

The chain has TRBV9 and TRBJ1-1, with unresolved D. The CDR3 loop spans 15 amino acids. CDR1 SGDLS and CDR2 YYNGEE come from the germline V gene. The V and J ends lost 3 bases and 4 bases respectively, with 16 bases between them. This chain's CDR3 is CASSGGGGWATEAFF. The CDR3, as DNA: TGTGCCAGCAGCGGCGGTGGAGGGTGGGCCACTGAAGCTTTCTTT.

The sample holds one count of this clone. The J gene is TRBJ1-4, the V gene TRBV28, with D possibly matching TRBD1 (5 bases). The CDR3 is made up of 15 amino acids. Germline V lookup: CDR1 MDHEN, CDR2 SYDVKM. Trimming took 6 bases from V and 8 from J, leaving 19 bases between them. The CDR3 here is CASSHPGQGGEKLFF. The CDR3 bases are TGTGCCAGCAGCCATCCAGGGCAGGGAGGCGAAAAACTGTTTTTT.

The chain carries TRBV2 and TRBJ1-4, with a weak D call TRBD1 (6 bases). In germline, CDR1 is SNHLY, CDR2 FYNNEI. The V end lost 3 bases, the J end lost 6 bases, and 14 bases lay between the germline ends. There are 15 residues in the CDR3. CDR3 sequence reads: CASSDRGMSYEKLFF. CDR3 DNA: TGTGCCAGCAGTGACAGGGGAATGTCGTATGAAAAACTGTTTTTT.

V usage is TRBV5-4 and J usage is TRBJ2-1; D might be TRBD1 (6 bases). Trimming cost V 6 bases and J 10 bases, with 17 bases left between them. CDR1 is SGHNT, CDR2 YYREEE, per germline (reference sequence). This CDR3 is 13 amino acids long. The CDR3 nucleotides are TGTGCCAGCAACCCCCAACAGGGAAACGAGCAGTTCTTC. Its translation is CASNPQQGNEQFF.